This record covers a single TCR beta chain. The antigen is not known. This specimen belongs to a study of identical twins. The study, taken as a whole, reports: Zero-insertion results could be subject to partial confounding by invariant MAIT and iNKT cells. Weaker excess twin sharing was seen among beta out-of-frame sequences.

Germline V CDR1 and CDR2: SGHNT, YYREEE (reference sequence). CDR3 length equals 13 residues. The cDNA had a unique molecular identifier and a template-switch universal primer site. TCRdb redid the calling of the 5' RACE reads with MiXCR, one entry per CDR3 protein. The sample shows roughly 1,500,000 distinct CDR3 sequences, about 31% of them seen only once. The chain employs TRBV5-4 and TRBJ2-5; 7 positions agree with TRBD1. The DNA end is more similar to TRBJ2-7, so the J call may be wrong. This clonotype originated in a newborn girl in good health. Sample: cord blood. Here the CDR3 reads CASSFVGQNEQYF. CDR3 coding DNA: TGTGCCAGCAGCTTCGTGGGACAGAACGAGCAGTACTTC.